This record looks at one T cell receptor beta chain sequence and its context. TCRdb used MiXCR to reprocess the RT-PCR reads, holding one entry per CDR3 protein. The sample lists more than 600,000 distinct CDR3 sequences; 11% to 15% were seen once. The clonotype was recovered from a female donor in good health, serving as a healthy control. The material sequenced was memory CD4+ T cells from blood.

The chain's CDR3 is CASSQATSGAYNEQFF. DNA of the CDR3: TGCGCCAGCAGCCAAGCTACTAGCGGAGCCTACAATGAGCAGTTCTTC. The rearrangement joins TRBV4-1 to TRBJ2-1; 8 bases align to TRBD2. The V gene end was trimmed by 1 base and the J gene end by 2 bases; junction bases not matched to a gene: 4. Germline V lookup: CDR1 MGHRA, CDR2 YSYEKL. The CDR3 is made up of 16 amino acids.